This TCR beta chain was sequenced for a study of high-grade serous ovarian cancer treatment subgroups. Study in general: Mean per sample: around 13,000 reads, several thousand unique TCR beta rearrangements.

Assay: immunoSEQ multiplex PCR; the TCRdb copy retains only in-frame clones and omits some. The sample lists about 6,600 clones, around 74% occurring once. Whole-study findings and limits: Different patients shared almost no repertoire; same-patient tumors shared about 0.11 to 0.79. Without spatial data, bulk sequencing limits insight into HGSC tumor diversity. Only CDR3 was analyzed; CDR1 and CDR2 were not.

Worth noting for this clone: Antigen: not known.

The tumor samples were collected prior to definitive surgery or chemotherapy. V lost 4 bases and J lost 8; bases outside the gene matches: 8. The CDR3 length is 14 residues. Germline V gene data show CDR1 as LGHNA and CDR2 as YSLEER. The source is a human donor with high-grade serous ovarian cancer. The specimen was tumor tissue. V gene TRBV4-3 combines with J gene TRBJ1-2; 9 bases are a match to TRBD1. The CDR3 bases are TGCGCCAGCAGCCTTACATCGACAGGGGGGGGCTACACCTTC. Amino acids: CASSLTSTGGGYTF.